What follows are 17 T cell receptor beta chains derived from one specimen sequenced in a study of blood T cells in healthy people across ages. Sample-barcoded 5' priming and a J-beta primer mix drove a second PCR of roughly 6 to 12 cycles. TCRdb analysed the 5' RACE reads with MiXCR anew, one entry per CDR3 protein. This table holds over a million distinct CDR3 sequences, approximately 38% found once. Sequencing was done on a sample of blood. Receptor source: a young woman in good health.

The CDR3 protein is CASSQDNPIYNEQFF. As DNA, the CDR3 is TGTGCCAGCAGCCAAGATAACCCGATCTACAATGAGCAGTTCTTC. J is TRBJ2-1 and V is TRBV3-1; D uncertain. The V end was cut by 0 bases, the J end by 3 bases, with 9 bases between. Germline CDR1 LGHDT, CDR2 YNNKEL (reference sequence). CDR3 length: 15 residues.

CDR3 in amino acids: CSASQGGVGIQYF. In DNA, the CDR3 is TGCAGTGCTAGTCAGGGAGGGGTAGGCATTCAGTACTTC. The chain couples TRBV20-1 to TRBJ2-4; 7 nucleotides match TRBD2. The CDR3 has 13 amino acids. Germline V CDR1 and CDR2: DFQATT, SNEGSKA (reference sequence). After removal of 3 bases from V and 9 bases from J, the junction contained 8 bases not matched to a gene.

This clonotype was recorded only once. V and J are TRBV30 and TRBJ2-7; no clear D gene. This CDR3 is built from 13 residues. The V gene's germline CDR1 is GTSNPN and CDR2 SVGIG (reference sequence). V was shortened by 4 bases and J by 5 bases, with 15 bases between the two germline ends. CDR3 DNA sequence: TGTGCCTGGACCGGGCTCCTGGGAAACGAGCAGTACTTC. Its translation: CAWTGLLGNEQYF. Drawing the rest from reference TRBV30 and TRBJ2-7, the complete variable domain is SQTIHQWPATLVQPVGSPLSLECTVEGTSNPNLYWYRQAAGRGLQLLFYSVGIGQISSEVPQNLSASRPQDRQFILSSKKLLLSDSGFYLCAWTGLLGNEQYFGPGTRLTVT.

The rearrangement joins TRBV3-1 to TRBJ1-2; 7 nucleotides align to TRBD1. CDR1 LGHDT and CDR2 YNNKEL come from the germline V gene (reference sequence). CDR3 length equals 18 residues. J was trimmed by 4 bases and V by 1 base; bases with no gene match: 15. The CDR3 reads CASSQGFGGQEFSYGYTF. The CDR3 nucleotides are TGTGCCAGCAGCCAAGGATTTGGTGGACAGGAATTTTCCTATGGCTACACCTTC.

The rearrangement links TRBV20-1 to TRBJ2-3; D may be TRBD2 (7 bases). The V gene's germline CDR1 is DFQATT and CDR2 SNEGSKA (reference sequence). The CDR3 extends over 14 amino acids. Between the trimmed V and J ends, which lost 6 bases and 6 bases, there was a span of 19 bases. CDR3 region: CSAYGRGRADTQYF. CDR3 DNA: TGCAGTGCATATGGGAGGGGGAGGGCTGATACGCAGTATTTT.

The rearrangement uses TRBV5-1 and TRBJ2-2; unclear D gene. Germline V CDR1 and CDR2: SGHRS, YFSETQ. This CDR3 is 13 amino acids long. V lost 4 bases and J 1 base, leaving 5 bases between the germline ends. The CDR3 DNA is TGCGCCAGCAGCGGGGTGAACACCGGGGAGCTGTTTTTT. Its translation is CASSGVNTGELFF.

J is TRBJ2-7 and V is TRBV11-2; the D gene is possibly TRBD1 (7 bases). V was shortened by 5 bases and J by 7 bases, with 21 bases between the two germline ends. Germline V lookup: CDR1 SGHAT, CDR2 FQNNGV. The CDR3 loop spans 15 amino acids. The CDR3 region is CASSRRGDSPREQYF. In DNA, the CDR3 is TGTGCCAGCAGCCGAAGGGGGGACAGCCCTAGGGAGCAGTACTTC.

The chain is built from TRBV6-1 and TRBJ2-5; TRBD2 matches at 10 bases. Trimming took 6 bases from V and 11 from J; bases not matched to a gene: 21. Germline CDR1 reads MNHNS; CDR2 reads SASEGT. The CDR3 totals 17 residues. The CDR3 DNA reads TGTGCCAGCAGAACCGGGACTAGCGTCGTGGGCTACAATGAGCAGTACTTC. This translates into CASRTGTSVVGYNEQYF.

This clonotype was counted a few times. The V and J genes are TRBV4-1 and TRBJ2-2; 13 bases agree with TRBD2. The CDR3 totals 21 residues. Germline CDR1 MGHRA, CDR2 YSYEKL. Unmatched junction bases numbered 15, after V lost 1 base and J lost 4 bases. The DNA of the CDR3 is TGCGCCAGCAGCCAAGTGGTACTAGCGGGGGGGAACCAGTTTAGCACCGGGGAGCTGTTTTTT. The encoded protein is CASSQVVLAGGNQFSTGELFF.

V gene TRBV5-1 combines with J gene TRBJ1-1; D is unclear. The CDR3 extends over 15 amino acids. V lost 0 bases and J lost 5, with 14 bases in between. In germline, CDR1 is SGHRS, CDR2 YFSETQ. The CDR3 DNA follows: TGCGCCAGCAGCTTGGACTCCAGAAGTCGGACTGAAGCTTTCTTT. It translates to CASSLDSRSRTEAFF.

This clonotype was counted a few times. The chain has TRBV12-3 or TRBV12-4 and TRBJ1-2, with D possibly TRBD1 on 6 matching bases. The CDR3 totals 18 residues. V shed 2 bases and J shed 0 bases, with 19 bases lying between them. The CDR3 sequence: CASSLIDSPGVANYGYTF. DNA for the CDR3: TGTGCCAGCAGTTTAATCGACTCCCCAGGGGTAGCTAACTATGGCTACACCTTC.

This clonotype was picked up one time. The V gene is TRBV2, the J gene TRBJ2-1; 8 bases map to TRBD2. Germline V gene sequence: CDR1 SNHLY, CDR2 FYNNEI. V shed 6 bases and J 9 bases; nucleotides not matched to a gene: 7. This CDR3 has 13 amino acids. CDR3 loop: CASRRTSSGEQFF. CDR3 nucleotide sequence: TGTGCCAGCAGAAGGACTAGCTCCGGTGAGCAGTTCTTC. Full variable domain (remainder filled in from reference TRBV2 and TRBJ2-1): EPEVTQTPSHQVTQMGQEVILRCVPISNHLYFYWYRQILGQKVEFLVSFYNNEISEKSEIFDDQFSVERPDGSNFTLKIRSTKLEDSAMYFCASRRTSSGEQFFGPGTRLTVL.

The chain links TRBV24-1 to TRBJ2-1; weak D call: TRBD2 (7 bases). This CDR3 comprises 15 residues. V was shortened by 3 bases and J by 7 bases, with 15 bases between the two germline ends. Germline V gives CDR1 KGHDR, CDR2 SFDVKD. The CDR3 sequence is CATSDPRGAGNEQFF. The CDR3 DNA sequence: TGTGCCACCAGTGATCCCAGGGGAGCGGGGAATGAGCAGTTCTTC.

This clonotype has just a few counts. J is TRBJ1-2 and V is TRBV20-1; 9 positions agree with TRBD1. This CDR3 is built from 14 residues. In germline, CDR1 is DFQATT, CDR2 SNEGSKA (reference sequence). Trimming at V came to 3 bases and at J to 4 bases, leaving 6 bases not matched to a gene. The CDR3 sequence: CSASLPQGAYGYTF. CDR3 nucleotides: TGCAGTGCTAGTCTCCCACAGGGGGCCTATGGCTACACCTTC.

This clonotype has just a few counts. The chain carries TRBV4-1 and TRBJ2-1; 13 bases fit TRBD2. The length of the CDR3 is 16 residues. The junction had 5 bases not matched to a gene; V was cut back by 4 bases and J by 5 bases. CDR1 is MGHRA and CDR2 is YSYEKL in the germline V gene. In nucleotides, the CDR3 is TGCGCCAGCAGCCCCCGAGGGACTAGCGGGGACAATGAGCAGTTCTTC. Its protein is CASSPRGTSGDNEQFF.

This sequence joins TRBV27 and TRBJ1-1; 10 nucleotides align to TRBD1. This CDR3 contains 19 residues. Trimming removed 4 bases from V and 0 bases from J; junction bases left unmatched: 14. Germline V gene lookup returns CDR1 MNHEY and CDR2 SMNVEV (reference sequence). The CDR3 is CASSSPTRQGAGMNTEAFF. The CDR3 coding sequence is TGTGCCAGCAGTTCACCCACTCGACAGGGGGCGGGTATGAACACTGAAGCTTTCTTT.

The genes are TRBV14 and TRBJ2-1; 10 nucleotides line up with TRBD2. CDR3 size: 15 residues. Germline V gene lookup returns CDR1 SGHDN and CDR2 FVKESK. V lost 4 bases, J lost 8 bases, and 8 bases stayed unmatched. For the CDR3, the DNA is TGTGCCAGCAGCCGATTTAGCGGGAGGTCTCATGAGCAGTTCTTC. This gives the protein CASSRFSGRSHEQFF.